This T cell receptor (beta chain) was retrieved from a study of brain T cells in children with intractable seizures. This CDR3 comprises 17 residues. Between the trimmed V and J ends, which lost 3 bases and 2 bases, there was a span of 19 bases. CDR1 and CDR2 from the germline V gene are ENHRY and SYGVKD. Measured with immunoSEQ multiplex PCR; TCRdb has only the in-frame clones, and not every one. The sample shows around 44,000 clones, 75% to 95% of them seen only once. The J gene is TRBJ2-5, the V gene TRBV10-3; D is tentatively TRBD1 or TRBD2 (7 bases each). Material: peripheral blood, obtained at surgery. This clonotype originated in a girl aged 2-10 years with tuberous sclerosis and intractable seizures. The CDR3 here is CAISDPQGGGFQETQYF. The CDR3 DNA follows: TGTGCCATCAGTGACCCGCAGGGGGGGGGATTTCAAGAGACCCAGTACTTC.